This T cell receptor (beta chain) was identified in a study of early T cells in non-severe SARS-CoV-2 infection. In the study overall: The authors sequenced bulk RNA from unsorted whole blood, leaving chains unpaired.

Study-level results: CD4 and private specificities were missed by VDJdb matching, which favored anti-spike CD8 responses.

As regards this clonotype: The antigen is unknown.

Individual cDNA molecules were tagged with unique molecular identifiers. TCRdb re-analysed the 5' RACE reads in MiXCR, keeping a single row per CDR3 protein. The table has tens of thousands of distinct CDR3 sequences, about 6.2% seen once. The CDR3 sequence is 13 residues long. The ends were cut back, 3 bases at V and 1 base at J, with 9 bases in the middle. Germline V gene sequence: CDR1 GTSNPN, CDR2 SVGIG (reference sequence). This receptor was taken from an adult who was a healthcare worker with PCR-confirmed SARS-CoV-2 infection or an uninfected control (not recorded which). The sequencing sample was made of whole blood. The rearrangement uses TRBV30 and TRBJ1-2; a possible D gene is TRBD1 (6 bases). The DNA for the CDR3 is TGTGCCTGGAGGGACAGAATTAACTATGGCTACACCTTC. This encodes CAWRDRINYGYTF. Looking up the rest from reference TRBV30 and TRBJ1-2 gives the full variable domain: SQTIHQWPATLVQPVGSPLSLECTVEGTSNPNLYWYRQAAGRGLQLLFYSVGIGQISSEVPQNLSASRPQDRQFILSSKKLLLSDSGFYLCAWRDRINYGYTFGSGTRLTVV.